Here is one T cell receptor beta chain with its context. This sample was included in a study of identical twins. TCRdb reanalysed the 5' RACE reads using MiXCR and keeps one entry per CDR3 protein. Of 600,000 to 850,000 distinct CDR3 sequences in the sample, 18% were seen once. CDR3 length: 13 residues. The ends were cut back, 0 bases at V and 9 bases at J, with 10 bases in the middle. Germline V gene data show CDR1 as SGHRS and CDR2 as YFSETQ. These records were also assigned to another study, of T cells expressing NK-cell markers.

Input material: PBMCs. The rearrangement links TRBV5-1 to TRBJ2-1; D ambiguous. The clonotype comes from a woman between 18 and 30 years old in good health. The CDR3 nucleotides read TGCGCCAGCAGCTTGGGTGAACCGGGTGAGCAGTTCTTC. Protein product: CASSLGEPGEQFF.